The T cell receptor beta chain under discussion was sequenced for a study of early T cells in non-severe SARS-CoV-2 infection (dated by TCRdb to the early 2020s). Some background on the complete study: Because TCR sequencing was done on bulk RNA from unsorted whole blood, the alpha and beta chains could not be paired.

The cysteine opens and the phenylalanine closes a CDR3 of 16 amino acids. Of all the DNA, just the CDR3 is kept, 48 bases in frame from base 1. As encoded in the germline V gene (reference sequence), CDR1 is LGHDT while CDR2 is YNNKEL. V is pared back by 5 bases and J by 0 bases, with 14 bases lying between the germline termini. Libraries were made using 5' RACE. The instrument was a NextSeq 500. In the TCR library protocol, unique molecular identifiers were attached to individual cDNA molecules to correct for PCR bias and sequencing error. Both TCR alpha and beta chains were sequenced, and tight co-correlation was observed between alpha and beta sequence abundances in each sample. Regarding the original processing steps: Decombinator V4 was used to perform V gene, J gene and CDR3 annotation of TCR sequences. Expanded TCRs were defined as changing significantly between any two time points under a Poisson model with p below 0.0001. TCR abundances were normalised to the total number of TCRs sequenced in each sample and reported as counts per million. TRAV1-2 paired with TRAJ12, TRAJ20 or TRAJ33 defined MAIT TCRs, while TRAV10 paired with TRAJ18 defined iNKT TCRs. VDJdb, accessed 1 November 2021, was searched for CMV, EBV and SARS-CoV-2 annotated TCRs, with TCRs annotated for multiple antigens excluded. TCRdb reran the public reads through fastp at Q25 and MiXCR, keeping productive beta chains. When rows share a CDR3 protein, they turn into one entry using the most common DNA and genes. These V and J calls are TCRdb output, not the study's own analysis. The sample has 35,000 to 45,000 distinct CDR3 sequences on record, just under 4% of them singletons. The ten most abundant clones make up approximately 11% of the sample.

Paper-wide results and their limitations: Matching against VDJdb was skewed toward anti-spike CD8 responses, likely underestimated virus-specific expansions, and missed private and CD4 specificities.

A case-control design nested within a healthcare worker cohort in London, UK, was used, with weekly nasopharyngeal swab PCR tests and blood sampling performed. Healthcare workers were enrolled in the week of the UK lockdown, from 23 to 31 March 2020, and were followed every week for up to roughly 16 weeks. This clonotype was seen ten or more times. Its recognized antigen is unknown. No much larger clone is present one base from it, and per-base qualities are unavailable. Material: whole blood. The TCR was taken from an adult who was a healthcare worker with PCR-confirmed SARS-CoV-2 infection or an uninfected control (not recorded which). Recombination linked TRBV3-1 to TRBJ1-3; TRBD1 is a weak D gene call, 6 bases matching. In nucleotide form, the sequence is TGTGCCAGCAGCTACCCTACAGGGCTCTCTGGAAACACCATATATTTT. Translated, it gives CASSYPTGLSGNTIYF. Beyond the CDR3, the reference TRBV3-1 and TRBJ1-3 genes provide the residues; the full variable domain reads: DTAVSQTPKYLVTQMGNDKSIKCEQNLGHDTMYWYKQDSKKFLKIMFSYNNKELIINETVPNRFSPKSPDKAHLNLHINSLELGDSAVYFCASSYPTGLSGNTIYFGEGSWLTVV.